This TCR beta chain was recovered during a study of blood T cell repertoires in COVID-19. Turning to the study itself: Samples representing acute and convalescent COVID-19 were sourced from the United States, Italy and Spain. T cells, B-cell-depleted T cells, or PBMCs provided the cDNA or gDNA that served as material.

Per germline, CDR1 SGDLS and CDR2 YYNGEE. Trimming took off 3 bases at V and 11 bases at J, with 10 bases between the two ends. The CDR3 runs 11 residues. Assay: immunoSEQ multiplex PCR; the TCRdb copy retains only in-frame clones and omits some. The repertoire holds a few hundred thousand clones, with 80% as singletons. In terms of age and location, participants ranged from about 18 to 89 years and lived in around 22 US areas. Participants had their cohort set by participant-reported clinical history. Specimen: PBMCs or T cells enriched from blood (not recorded which). The clonotype was recovered from a man younger than 45 with acute COVID-19. V and J are TRBV9 and TRBJ2-3; D is unclear. CDR3 residues: CASSASIEQYF. CDR3 nucleotides: TGTGCCAGCAGCGCCTCCATAGAGCAGTATTTT.